This T cell receptor beta chain was captured by sequencing in a study of shared clonotypes between healthy human individuals. Repertoires were generated with immunoSEQ multiplex PCR, while TCRdb's copy carries only in-frame clones and drops some. The sample has about 870,000 clones; around 93% are singletons. This clone was recorded only once. Naive CD8 cells were CD45RO-negative, positively selected for CCR7, excluding terminally differentiated effector memory CD45RA+ cells. V was trimmed by 0 bases and J by 4 bases, leaving 13 bases between them. Germline V lookup: CDR1 ENHRY, CDR2 SYGVKD. This CDR3 has 16 amino acids.

This clonotype was sampled from a man aged 25-40 years in good health. Sequencing used naive CD8+ T cells sorted from blood. J is TRBJ2-1 and V is TRBV10-3; D perhaps matches TRBD1 (5 bases). The CDR3, as DNA: TGTGCCATCAGTGAGTCACGGCTAGGGGCTTACAATGAGCAGTTCTTC. This translates into CAISESRLGAYNEQFF.